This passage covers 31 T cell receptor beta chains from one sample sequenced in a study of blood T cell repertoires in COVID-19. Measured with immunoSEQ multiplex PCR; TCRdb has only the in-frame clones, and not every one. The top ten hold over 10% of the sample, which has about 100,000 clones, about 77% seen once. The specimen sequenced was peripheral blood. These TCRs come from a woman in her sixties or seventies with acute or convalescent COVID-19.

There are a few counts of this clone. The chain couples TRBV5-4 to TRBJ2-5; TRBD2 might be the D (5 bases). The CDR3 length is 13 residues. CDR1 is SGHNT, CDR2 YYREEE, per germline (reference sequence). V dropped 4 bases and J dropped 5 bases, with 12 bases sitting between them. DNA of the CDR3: TGTGCCAGCAGCAAACCGGGGTTGGAGACCCAGTACTTC. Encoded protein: CASSKPGLETQYF.

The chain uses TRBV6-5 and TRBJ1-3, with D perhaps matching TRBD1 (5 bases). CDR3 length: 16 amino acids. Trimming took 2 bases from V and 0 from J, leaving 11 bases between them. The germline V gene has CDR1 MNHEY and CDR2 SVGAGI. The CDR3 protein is CASSYGAGISGNTIYF. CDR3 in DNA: TGTGCCAGCAGTTACGGGGCGGGGATCTCTGGAAACACCATATATTTT.

DNA for the CDR3: TGTGCCAGCAGCACCCTGGGGGCCGGAAACATTCAGTACTTC. It specifies CASSTLGAGNIQYF. This chain connects TRBV6-5 to TRBJ2-4; D is perhaps TRBD1 (6 bases). CDR3 length: 14 amino acids. Trimming took 6 bases from V and 6 from J, leaving 15 bases between them. The germline gives CDR1 MNHEY, CDR2 SVGAGI.

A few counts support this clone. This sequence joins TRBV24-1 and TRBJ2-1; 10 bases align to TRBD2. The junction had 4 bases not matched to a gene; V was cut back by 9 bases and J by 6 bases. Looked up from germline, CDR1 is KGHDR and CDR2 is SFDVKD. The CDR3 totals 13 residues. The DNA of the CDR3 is TGTGCCACCCAAAGCGGGGGGGCCAATGAGCAGTTCTTC. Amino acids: CATQSGGANEQFF.

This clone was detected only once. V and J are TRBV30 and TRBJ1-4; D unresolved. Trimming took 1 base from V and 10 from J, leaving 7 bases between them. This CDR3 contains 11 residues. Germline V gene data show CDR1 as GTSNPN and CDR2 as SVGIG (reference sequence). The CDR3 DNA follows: TGTGCCTGGAGTGATCTCAGAAAACTGTTTTTT. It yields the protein CAWSDLRKLFF.

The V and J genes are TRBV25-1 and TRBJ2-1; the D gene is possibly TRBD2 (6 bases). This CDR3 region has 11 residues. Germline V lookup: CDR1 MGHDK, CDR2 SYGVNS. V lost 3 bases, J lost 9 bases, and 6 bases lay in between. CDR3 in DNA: TGTGCCAGCAGTGAGGGGGGTGAGCAGTTCTTC. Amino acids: CASSEGGEQFF.

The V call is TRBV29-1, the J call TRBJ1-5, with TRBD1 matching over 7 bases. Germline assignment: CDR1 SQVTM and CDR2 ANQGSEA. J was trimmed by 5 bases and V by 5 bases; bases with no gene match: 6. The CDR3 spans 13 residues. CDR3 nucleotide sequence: TGCAGCGTTAAGGGGGCCGGGGATCAGCCCCAGCATTTT. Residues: CSVKGAGDQPQHF. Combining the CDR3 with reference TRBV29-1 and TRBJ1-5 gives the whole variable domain SAVISQKPSRDICQRGTSLTIQCQVDSQVTMMFWYRQQPGQSLTLIATANQGSEATYESGFVIDKFPISRPNLTFSTLTVSNMSPEDSSIYLCSVKGAGDQPQHFGDGTRLSIL.

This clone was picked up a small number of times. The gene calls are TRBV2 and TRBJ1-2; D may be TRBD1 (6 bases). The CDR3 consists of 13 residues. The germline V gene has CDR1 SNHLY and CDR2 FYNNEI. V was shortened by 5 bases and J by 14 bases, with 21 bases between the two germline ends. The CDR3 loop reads CASSLDSSDGGTF. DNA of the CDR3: TGTGCCAGCAGTCTGGACAGCTCTGATGGGGGAACCTTC.

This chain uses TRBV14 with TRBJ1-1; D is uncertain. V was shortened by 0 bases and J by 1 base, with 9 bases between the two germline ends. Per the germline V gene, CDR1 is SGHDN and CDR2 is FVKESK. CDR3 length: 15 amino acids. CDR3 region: CASSQDVAGNTEAFF. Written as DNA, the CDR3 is TGTGCCAGCAGCCAAGATGTGGCGGGGAACACTGAAGCTTTCTTT. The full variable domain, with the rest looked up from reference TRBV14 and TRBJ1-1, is EAGVTQFPSHSVIEKGQTVTLRCDPISGHDNLYWYRRVMGKEIKFLLHFVKESKQDESGMPNNRFLAERTGGTYSTLKVQPAELEDSGVYFCASSQDVAGNTEAFFGQGTRLTVV.

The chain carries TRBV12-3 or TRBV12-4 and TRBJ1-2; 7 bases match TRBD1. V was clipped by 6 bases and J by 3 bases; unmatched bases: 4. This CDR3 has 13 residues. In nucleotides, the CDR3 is TGTGCCAGCAGCCCCACAGGGGACTATGGCTACACCTTC. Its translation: CASSPTGDYGYTF.

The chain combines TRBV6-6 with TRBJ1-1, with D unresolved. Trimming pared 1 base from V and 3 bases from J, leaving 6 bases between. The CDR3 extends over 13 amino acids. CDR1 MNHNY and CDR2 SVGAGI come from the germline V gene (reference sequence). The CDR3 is CASSYYTDTEAFF. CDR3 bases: TGTGCCAGCAGTTACTATACAGACACTGAAGCTTTCTTT.

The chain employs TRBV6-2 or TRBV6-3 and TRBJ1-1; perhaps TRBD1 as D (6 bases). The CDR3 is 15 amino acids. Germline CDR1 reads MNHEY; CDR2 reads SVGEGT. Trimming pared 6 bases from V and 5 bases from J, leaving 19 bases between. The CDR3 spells CASSRRAGAKTEAFF. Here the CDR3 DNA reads TGTGCCAGCAGCCGCCGGGCGGGGGCGAAGACTGAAGCTTTCTTT.

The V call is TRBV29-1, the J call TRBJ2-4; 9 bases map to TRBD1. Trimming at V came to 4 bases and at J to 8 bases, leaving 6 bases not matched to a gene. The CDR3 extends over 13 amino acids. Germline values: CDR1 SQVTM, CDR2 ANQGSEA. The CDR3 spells CSVARTGEDIQYF. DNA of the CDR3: TGCAGCGTTGCCCGGACAGGGGAAGACATTCAGTACTTC.

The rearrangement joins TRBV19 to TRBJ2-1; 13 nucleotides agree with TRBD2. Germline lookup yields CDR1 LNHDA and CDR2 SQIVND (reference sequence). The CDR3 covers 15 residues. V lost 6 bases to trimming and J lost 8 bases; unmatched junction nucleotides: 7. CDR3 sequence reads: CASRTSGGAVDEQFF. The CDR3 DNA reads TGTGCCAGTAGAACTAGCGGGGGGGCCGTGGATGAGCAGTTCTTC.

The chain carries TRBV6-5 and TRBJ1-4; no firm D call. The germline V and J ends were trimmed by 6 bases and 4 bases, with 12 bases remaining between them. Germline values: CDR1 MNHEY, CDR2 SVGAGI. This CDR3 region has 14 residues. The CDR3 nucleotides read TGTGCCAGCAGAACCACAGCATTTAATGAAAAACTGTTTTTT. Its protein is CASRTTAFNEKLFF.

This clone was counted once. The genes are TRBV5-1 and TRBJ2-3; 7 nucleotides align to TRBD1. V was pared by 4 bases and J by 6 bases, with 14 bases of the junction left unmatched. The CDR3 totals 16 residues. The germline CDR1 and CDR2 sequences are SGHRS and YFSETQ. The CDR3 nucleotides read TGCGCCAGCAGCCCTAAAACAGGGGACCTTAGGGATACGCAGTATTTT. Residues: CASSPKTGDLRDTQYF.

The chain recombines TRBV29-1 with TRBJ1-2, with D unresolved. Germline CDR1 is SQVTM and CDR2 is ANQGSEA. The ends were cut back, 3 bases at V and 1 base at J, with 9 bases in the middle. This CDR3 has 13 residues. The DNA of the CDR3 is TGCAGCGTTGAGAGGGAAAATAACTATGGCTACACCTTC. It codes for CSVERENNYGYTF.

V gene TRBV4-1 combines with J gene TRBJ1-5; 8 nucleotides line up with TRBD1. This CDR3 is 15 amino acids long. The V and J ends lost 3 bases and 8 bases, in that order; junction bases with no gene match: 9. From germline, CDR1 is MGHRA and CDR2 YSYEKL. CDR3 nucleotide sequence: TGCGCCAGCAGCCAGGTGGACAGGGTCTCGGAGCCCCAGCATTTT. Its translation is CASSQVDRVSEPQHF.

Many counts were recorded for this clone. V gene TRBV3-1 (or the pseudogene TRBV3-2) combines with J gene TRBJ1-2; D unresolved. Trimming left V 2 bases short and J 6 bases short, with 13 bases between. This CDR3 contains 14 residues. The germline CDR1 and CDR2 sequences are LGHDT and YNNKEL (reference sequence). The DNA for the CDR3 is TGTGCCAGCAGCCAAACCCTCAGCGCCCATGGCTACACCTTC. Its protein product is CASSQTLSAHGYTF.

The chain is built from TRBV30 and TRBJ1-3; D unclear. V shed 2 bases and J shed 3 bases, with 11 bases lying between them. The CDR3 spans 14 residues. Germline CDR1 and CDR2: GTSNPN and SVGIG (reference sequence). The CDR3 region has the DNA TGTGCCTGGAGTAAGAGGCCGGATGGAAACACCATATATTTT. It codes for CAWSKRPDGNTIYF.

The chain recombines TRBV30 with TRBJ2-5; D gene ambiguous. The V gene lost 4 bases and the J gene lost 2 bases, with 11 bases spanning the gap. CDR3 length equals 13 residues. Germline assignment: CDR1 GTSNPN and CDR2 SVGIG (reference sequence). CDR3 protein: CAWKSPAQETQYF. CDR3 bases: TGTGCCTGGAAGAGTCCTGCTCAAGAGACCCAGTACTTC.

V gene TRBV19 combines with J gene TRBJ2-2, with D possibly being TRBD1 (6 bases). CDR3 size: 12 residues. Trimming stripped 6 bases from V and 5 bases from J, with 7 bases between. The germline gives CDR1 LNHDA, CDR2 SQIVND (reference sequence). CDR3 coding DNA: TGTGCCAGTAGCAGGGGAACCGGGGAGCTGTTTTTT. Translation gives CASSRGTGELFF.

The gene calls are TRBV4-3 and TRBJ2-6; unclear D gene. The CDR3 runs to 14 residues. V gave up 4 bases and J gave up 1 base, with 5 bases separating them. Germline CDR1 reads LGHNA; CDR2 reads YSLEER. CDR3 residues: CASSRGSGANVLTF. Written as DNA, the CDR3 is TGCGCCAGCAGCCGAGGTTCTGGGGCCAACGTCCTGACTTTC.

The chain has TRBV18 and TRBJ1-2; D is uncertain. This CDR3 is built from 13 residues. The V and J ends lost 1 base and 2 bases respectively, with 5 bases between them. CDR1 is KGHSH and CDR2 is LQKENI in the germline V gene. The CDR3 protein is CASSPLPNYGYTF. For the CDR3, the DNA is TGTGCCAGCTCACCACTCCCGAACTATGGCTACACCTTC.

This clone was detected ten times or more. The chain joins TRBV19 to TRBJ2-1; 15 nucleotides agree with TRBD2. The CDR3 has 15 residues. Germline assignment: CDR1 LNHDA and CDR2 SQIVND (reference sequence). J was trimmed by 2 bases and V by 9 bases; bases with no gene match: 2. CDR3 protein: CASGLAGGTYNEQFF. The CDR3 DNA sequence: TGTGCCAGCGGACTAGCGGGGGGGACCTACAATGAGCAGTTCTTC.

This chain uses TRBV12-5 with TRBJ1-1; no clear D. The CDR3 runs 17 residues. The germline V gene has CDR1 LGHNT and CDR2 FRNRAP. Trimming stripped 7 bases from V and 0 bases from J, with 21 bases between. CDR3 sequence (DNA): TGTGCTAGTGCCCTGGTGCCCCCAAGTCAGGTGAACACTGAAGCTTTCTTT. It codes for CASALVPPSQVNTEAFF.

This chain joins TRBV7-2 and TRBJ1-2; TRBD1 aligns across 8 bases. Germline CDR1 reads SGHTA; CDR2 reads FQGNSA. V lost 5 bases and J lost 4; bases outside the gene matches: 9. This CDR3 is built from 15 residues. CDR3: CASSHGQGSPYGYTF. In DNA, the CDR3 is TGTGCCAGCAGCCACGGACAGGGCTCGCCCTATGGCTACACCTTC.

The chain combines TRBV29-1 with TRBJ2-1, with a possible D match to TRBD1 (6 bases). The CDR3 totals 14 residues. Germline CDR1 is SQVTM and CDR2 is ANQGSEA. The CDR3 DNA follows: TGCAGTTACGTAGACGCGGCAGGGGTGGGTGAGCAGTTCTTC. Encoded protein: CSYVDAAGVGEQFF.

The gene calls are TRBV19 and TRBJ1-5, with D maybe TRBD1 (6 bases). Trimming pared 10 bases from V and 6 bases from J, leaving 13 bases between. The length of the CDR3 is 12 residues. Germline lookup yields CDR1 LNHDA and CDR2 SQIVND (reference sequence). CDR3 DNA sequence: TGTGCCACTGCGACAGGCTTTCAGCCCCAGCATTTT. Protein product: CATATGFQPQHF.

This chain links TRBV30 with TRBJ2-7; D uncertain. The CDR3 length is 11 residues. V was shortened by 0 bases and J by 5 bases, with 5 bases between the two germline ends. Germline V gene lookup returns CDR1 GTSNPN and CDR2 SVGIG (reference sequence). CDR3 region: CAWSVSDEQYF. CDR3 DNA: TGTGCCTGGAGTGTTTCGGACGAGCAGTACTTC.

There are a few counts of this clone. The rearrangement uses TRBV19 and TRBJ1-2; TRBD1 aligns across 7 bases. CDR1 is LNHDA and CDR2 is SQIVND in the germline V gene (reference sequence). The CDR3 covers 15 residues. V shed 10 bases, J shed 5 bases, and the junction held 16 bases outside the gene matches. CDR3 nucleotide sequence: TGTGCCACCACATCTCCGGGGACAGCCGATTATGGCTACACCTTC. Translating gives CATTSPGTADYGYTF.